This T cell receptor (beta chain) was sequenced during a study of regulatory T cells. General study points: In CD3G deficiency, regulatory T cells had lower Shannon diversity than autologous conventional CD4+ and control regulatory cells.

Regulatory (CD25-high CD127-low) and conventional (CD25-low CD127-high) CD4+ T cells were sorted separately. The CDR3 contains 15 residues. Germline V gene lookup returns CDR1 SEHNR and CDR2 FQNEAQ (reference sequence). Between the trimmed V and J ends, which lost 1 base and 4 bases, there was a span of 10 bases. Concerning this clone itself: Its antigen is undetermined.

The primer mix had 52 TRBV and 13 TRBJ primers. Only in-frame clones appear in the TCRdb table, and some are missing; sequencing was by immunoSEQ multiplex PCR. The table shows 4,000 or so clones, with 75% to 95% occurring only once. Material for sequencing was CD4+ Tregs sorted from blood. This TCR came from a child under 10 years old with CD3G deficiency. V usage is TRBV7-9 and J usage is TRBJ1-4, with D perhaps matching TRBD1 (5 bases). The CDR3 nucleotides read TGTGCCAGCAGCTTAGGACAGCACGATAATGAAAAACTGTTTTTT. Encoded protein: CASSLGQHDNEKLFF.